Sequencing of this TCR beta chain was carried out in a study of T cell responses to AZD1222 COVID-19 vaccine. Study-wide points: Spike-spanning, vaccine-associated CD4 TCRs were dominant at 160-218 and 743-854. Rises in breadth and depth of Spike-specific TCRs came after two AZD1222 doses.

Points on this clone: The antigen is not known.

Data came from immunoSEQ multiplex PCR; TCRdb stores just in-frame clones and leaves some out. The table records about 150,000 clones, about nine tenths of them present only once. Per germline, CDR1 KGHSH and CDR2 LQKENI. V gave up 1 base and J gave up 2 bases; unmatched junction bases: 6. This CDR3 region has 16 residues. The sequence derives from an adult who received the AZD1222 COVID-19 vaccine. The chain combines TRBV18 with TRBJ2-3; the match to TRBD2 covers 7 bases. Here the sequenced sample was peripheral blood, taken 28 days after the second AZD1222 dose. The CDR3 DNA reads TGTGCCAGCTCACCACTTAAGCGGGGATCCACAGATACGCAGTATTTT. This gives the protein CASSPLKRGSTDTQYF.